The next 30 T cell receptor beta chains were all read from a single sample in a study of cytomegalovirus exposure and HLA in healthy donors. The PCR used 60 Vbeta and 13 Jbeta primers. The table came from immunoSEQ multiplex PCR; TCRdb's copy has only in-frame clones and leaves some out. The sample includes some 150,000 clones, around 73% of them seen just once. Sequencing was carried out using PBMCs. The receptors here all came from a male donor in good health and CMV-seronegative.

The rearrangement links TRBV4-3 to TRBJ2-1, with D hard to call. Germline V gives CDR1 LGHNA, CDR2 YSLEER. There are 13 residues in the CDR3. V dropped 0 bases and J dropped 7 bases, with 7 bases sitting between them. CDR3 loop: CASSQDFQNEQFF. CDR3 sequence (DNA): TGCGCCAGCAGCCAAGATTTCCAGAATGAGCAGTTCTTC.

This chain links TRBV6-1 with TRBJ2-5; TRBD2 agrees at 8 bases. Germline trimming cut 4 bases from V and 5 bases from J; bases unmatched to any gene: 6. Germline V gene data show CDR1 as MNHNS and CDR2 as SASEGT. The CDR3 totals 14 residues. CDR3 in amino acids: CASSGGGSGETQYF. CDR3 bases: TGTGCCAGCAGTGGCGGGGGGTCGGGGGAGACCCAGTACTTC.

The chain links TRBV28 to TRBJ2-7, with 9 bases lining up with TRBD1. J was trimmed by 3 bases and V by 7 bases; bases with no gene match: 10. Looked up from germline, CDR1 is MDHEN and CDR2 is SYDVKM. The CDR3 has 15 residues. The CDR3 nucleotides are TGTGCCAGCACCCTAGGAGGGACAGGGCACTACGAGCAGTACTTC. The encoded protein is CASTLGGTGHYEQYF.

The gene calls are TRBV5-1 and TRBJ2-3; D may be TRBD1 (6 bases). Trimming took off 4 bases at V and 3 bases at J, with 15 bases between the two ends. The germline CDR1 and CDR2 sequences are SGHRS and YFSETQ. This CDR3 has 15 amino acids. The CDR3 loop reads CASSPTGHLTDTQYF. The CDR3 DNA sequence: TGCGCCAGCAGCCCTACGGGACACTTGACAGATACGCAGTATTTT.

The table lists this clone with a count of one. The V gene is TRBV12-1, the J gene TRBJ1-5; the DNA was not compared with TRBD1, the D call given in the table. TRBV12-1 counts as a pseudogene. The length of the CDR3 is 14 residues. DNA of the CDR3: TGTGCCAGCAGCTTTTGCCAGAGCAATCAGCCCCAGCATTTT. Its translation is CASSFCQSNQPQHF.

Concerning this clone itself: At one end, the junction sequence differs from germline, possibly due to a read error. The V call is TRBV14, the J call TRBJ2-5; TRBD2 aligns across 10 bases. The germline gives CDR1 SGHDN, CDR2 FVKESK. The CDR3 has 16 residues. The CDR3 reads CAGSQEGLAGDMTQYF. The CDR3 nucleotides are TGTGCCGGCAGCCAAGAAGGGCTAGCGGGGGACATGACCCAGTACTTC.

This clone has more than one count but fewer than ten. The chain joins TRBV7-3 to TRBJ2-2, with TRBD2 matching over 12 bases. Unmatched junction bases numbered 4, after V lost 2 bases and J lost 3 bases. The germline V gene encodes CDR1 SGHTA and CDR2 FQGTGA. CDR3 length: 17 residues. This CDR3 reads CASSLSSGGAYTGELFF. CDR3 bases: TGTGCCAGCAGCTTATCTAGCGGGGGGGCCTACACCGGGGAGCTGTTTTTT.

This chain links TRBV7-3 with TRBJ2-7; D is possibly TRBD1 (5 bases). V gave up 1 base and J gave up 6 bases, with 13 bases separating them. CDR1 is SGHTA and CDR2 is FQGTGA in the germline V gene. This CDR3 is built from 14 residues. CDR3: CASSLNPGLGEQYF. The CDR3 nucleotides are TGTGCCAGCAGCTTAAATCCAGGGTTGGGCGAGCAGTACTTC. The full variable domain, with the rest looked up from reference TRBV7-3 and TRBJ2-7, is GAGVSQTPSNKVTEKGKYVELRCDPISGHTALYWYRQSLGQGPEFLIYFQGTGAADDSGLPNDRFFAVRPEGSVSTLKIQRTERGDSAVYLCASSLNPGLGEQYFGPGTRLTVT.

The CDR3 nucleotides are TGTGCCAGCAGCTTAAGTAAGGCGGGGCAGCTGTTTTTT. Translated: CASSLSKAGQLFF. The chain employs TRBV7-2 and TRBJ2-2; D perhaps matches TRBD2 (6 bases). V was pared by 2 bases and J by 12 bases, with 13 bases between. The germline gives CDR1 SGHTA, CDR2 FQGNSA. This CDR3 spans 13 amino acids.

This clone occurred a few times. This chain connects TRBV4-3 to TRBJ1-1, with 10 positions matching TRBD1. Germline loops: CDR1 LGHNA, CDR2 YSLEER. The CDR3 is 16 residues long. V shed 1 base, J shed 5 bases, and the junction held 7 bases outside the gene matches. CDR3 nucleotide sequence: TGCGCCAGCAGCCAAGGGATCTGGACAGGGGGAACTGAAGCTTTCTTT. Translating it yields CASSQGIWTGGTEAFF.

The CDR3 spells CASSPLWGSIRTEETQYF. For the CDR3, the DNA is TGTGCCAGCAGTCCATTATGGGGATCTATCAGGACTGAAGAGACCCAGTACTTC. This sequence joins TRBV27 and TRBJ2-5, with D possibly matching TRBD2 (5 bases). The CDR3 runs to 18 residues. Germline V gene sequence: CDR1 MNHEY, CDR2 SMNVEV (reference sequence). V gave up 5 bases and J gave up 3 bases, with 25 bases separating them.

The genes are TRBV5-1 and TRBJ1-5; D is perhaps TRBD1 (5 bases). CDR1 is SGHRS and CDR2 is YFSETQ in the germline V gene. The CDR3 length is 13 residues. V was clipped by 4 bases and J by 4 bases, with 9 bases between them. The CDR3 protein is CASSVDSNQPQHF. CDR3 in DNA: TGCGCCAGCAGCGTAGACAGTAATCAGCCCCAGCATTTT.

The V call is TRBV9, the J call TRBJ1-2, with 9 bases aligning to TRBD1. CDR3 length: 14 amino acids. The V and J ends lost 3 bases and 2 bases, in that order; junction bases with no gene match: 2. Germline V lookup: CDR1 SGDLS, CDR2 YYNGEE. The CDR3: CASSAGTGNYGYTF. The CDR3 DNA reads TGTGCCAGCAGCGCCGGGACAGGGAACTATGGCTACACCTTC.

This sequence joins TRBV27 and TRBJ2-1; possible D gene TRBD2, 6 bases. This CDR3 is built from 15 residues. The germline V gene encodes CDR1 MNHEY and CDR2 SMNVEV (reference sequence). The V gene lost 2 bases and the J gene lost 0 bases, with 8 bases spanning the gap. CDR3 DNA sequence: TGTGCCAGCAGTTTAGCGGGGACCTCCTACAATGAGCAGTTCTTC. It encodes CASSLAGTSYNEQFF.

V is TRBV7-2 and J is TRBJ2-1, with 12 bases matching TRBD2. This CDR3 spans 18 amino acids. Germline trimming cut 1 base from V and 7 bases from J; bases unmatched to any gene: 11. Germline V gives CDR1 SGHTA, CDR2 FQGNSA. CDR3 sequence (DNA): TGTGCCAGCAGCTTAGGTCTAGCGGGGGGGCCGGAGTCGAATGAGCAGTTCTTC. This translates into CASSLGLAGGPESNEQFF.

The V gene is TRBV4-1, the J gene TRBJ2-2; tentatively, D is TRBD2 (6 bases). This CDR3 is built from 16 residues. Trimming removed 4 bases at V and 0 bases at J, with 12 bases between. Germline assignment: CDR1 MGHRA and CDR2 YSYEKL. CDR3 region: CASSLGVAANTGELFF. Here the CDR3 DNA reads TGCGCCAGCAGCCTCGGGGTAGCGGCGAACACCGGGGAGCTGTTTTTT.

Here the CDR3 reads CASSPPLAGGPREQYF. CDR3 nucleotides: TGTGCCAGCAGCCCGCCACTAGCGGGGGGGCCTCGGGAGCAGTACTTC. The chain couples TRBV5-4 to TRBJ2-7; 13 bases map to TRBD2. CDR3 length equals 16 residues. Trimming at V came to 4 bases and at J to 7 bases, leaving 11 bases not matched to a gene. CDR1 is SGHNT and CDR2 is YYREEE in the germline V gene (reference sequence).

CDR3 protein: CASSSSAGGPTDTQYF. The CDR3, as DNA: TGTGCCAGCAGCTCCTCAGCGGGAGGCCCCACAGATACGCAGTATTTT. The chain carries TRBV9 and TRBJ2-3; 9 bases match TRBD2. The CDR3 covers 16 residues. J gave up 2 bases and V 4 bases, and 8 bases lay outside the gene matches. Germline V gene lookup returns CDR1 SGDLS and CDR2 YYNGEE. Using reference TRBV9 and TRBJ2-3 for the parts outside the CDR3, the full variable domain is DSGVTQTPKHLITATGQRVTLRCSPRSGDLSVYWYQQSLDQGLQFLIQYYNGEERAKGNILERFSAQQFPDLHSELNLSSLELGDSALYFCASSSSAGGPTDTQYFGPGTRLTVL.

The chain combines TRBV6-5 with TRBJ1-2; TRBD1 agrees at 8 bases. The CDR3 covers 14 residues. J gave up 8 bases and V 5 bases, and 10 bases lay outside the gene matches. Germline V CDR1 and CDR2: MNHEY, SVGAGI. DNA of the CDR3: TGTGCCAGCAGTCCTAACGGACAGGGCGGGGGCTACACCTTC. Residues: CASSPNGQGGGYTF.

A note on this clone: This sample includes further DNA sequences coding for the same CDR3. The chain joins TRBV20-1 to TRBJ2-3; D is unresolved. The CDR3 spans 10 residues. Germline CDR1 is DFQATT and CDR2 is SNEGSKA (reference sequence). Trimming left V 3 bases short and J 5 bases short, with 3 bases between. In DNA, the CDR3 is TGCAGTGCTAGGAGAGATACGCAGTATTTT. Translated, it gives CSARRDTQYF.

The chain uses TRBV11-2 and TRBJ2-3; 10 bases line up with TRBD1. This CDR3 has 16 amino acids. The germline V gene encodes CDR1 SGHAT and CDR2 FQNNGV. V lost 6 bases, J lost 1 base, and 7 bases stayed unmatched. CDR3: CASSHPGTGGTDTQYF. CDR3 nucleotides: TGTGCCAGCAGTCACCCCGGGACAGGGGGCACAGATACGCAGTATTTT.

This chain connects TRBV28 to TRBJ2-7; D is perhaps TRBD2 (5 bases). This CDR3 region has 13 residues. V lost 7 bases to trimming and J lost 4 bases, with 14 bases between them. Looked up from germline, CDR1 is MDHEN and CDR2 is SYDVKM. DNA of the CDR3: TGTGCCAGCACCCCCTCGGGAATATACGAGCAGTACTTC. Protein product: CASTPSGIYEQYF.

The rearrangement uses TRBV5-1 and TRBJ2-7; perhaps TRBD1 as D (5 bases). The CDR3 extends over 14 amino acids. Trimming took 3 bases from V and 6 from J, leaving 16 bases between them. In germline, CDR1 is SGHRS, CDR2 YFSETQ. For the CDR3, the DNA is TGCGCCAGCAGCTCAGACAGCCCACCACGCGAGCAGTACTTC. This encodes CASSSDSPPREQYF.

Remarks on this clone: This specimen includes other DNA sequences encoding the same CDR3. The chain uses TRBV7-2 and TRBJ2-5, with 7 bases matching TRBD2. CDR1 and CDR2 from the germline V gene are SGHTA and FQGNSA. The CDR3 loop spans 14 amino acids. V trimming: 0 bases; J trimming: 5 bases; junction bases outside the gene matches: 3. The CDR3 sequence is CASSLAGGWETQYF. Here the CDR3 DNA reads TGTGCCAGCAGCTTAGCGGGGGGGTGGGAGACCCAGTACTTC.

The chain employs TRBV28 and TRBJ1-1; TRBD1 is a possible D gene (6 bases). V was shortened by 5 bases and J by 1 base, with 11 bases between the two germline ends. This CDR3 is built from 14 residues. Germline CDR1 MDHEN, CDR2 SYDVKM. The CDR3 DNA reads TGTGCCAGCAGTGATTGGACAGCGAACACTGAAGCTTTCTTT. Its protein product is CASSDWTANTEAFF.

The chain links TRBV7-3 to TRBJ2-1; TRBD2 aligns across 9 bases. This CDR3 has 15 amino acids. Germline V gene lookup returns CDR1 SGHTA and CDR2 FQGTGA. The V and J ends lost 5 bases and 7 bases, in that order; junction bases with no gene match: 9. The CDR3 spells CASSTIAGEENEQFF. The DNA for the CDR3 is TGTGCCAGCAGCACAATAGCGGGGGAGGAGAATGAGCAGTTCTTC.

This clone was seen a single time. The chain employs TRBV7-8 and TRBJ1-4, with 9 bases lining up with TRBD1. Looked up from germline, CDR1 is SGHVS and CDR2 is FQNEAQ. With 3 bases clipped from V and 1 base from J, the junction kept 12 bases outside the gene matches. This CDR3 is built from 19 residues. The CDR3 region has the DNA TGTGCCAGCAGCTTTAGGCGGGACAGGGCTCTTCTAACTAATGAAAAACTGTTTTTT. As protein: CASSFRRDRALLTNEKLFF.

The V call is TRBV2, the J call TRBJ1-3; D remains ambiguous. V was pared by 6 bases and J by 2 bases, with 5 bases between. This CDR3 comprises 12 residues. Germline V CDR1 and CDR2: SNHLY, FYNNEI. CDR3 DNA sequence: TGTGCCAGCAGGGCCGCTGGAAACACCATATATTTT. Amino acids: CASRAAGNTIYF.

This chain connects TRBV5-5 to TRBJ1-5; D is perhaps TRBD1 (5 bases). This CDR3 contains 15 residues. CDR1 SGHKS and CDR2 YYEKEE come from the germline V gene (reference sequence). V was pared by 0 bases and J by 0 bases, with 7 bases between. The CDR3 spells CASSLGGNSNQPQHF. In nucleotides, the CDR3 is TGTGCCAGCAGCTTGGGGGGCAATAGCAATCAGCCCCAGCATTTT. Combining the CDR3 with reference TRBV5-5 and TRBJ1-5 gives the whole variable domain DAGVTQSPTHLIKTRGQQVTLRCSPISGHKSVSWYQQVLGQGPQFIFQYYEKEERGRGNFPDRFSARQFPNYSSELNVNALLLGDSALYLCASSLGGNSNQPQHFGDGTRLSIL.

The rearrangement links TRBV6-5 to TRBJ2-7; possible D gene TRBD1, 7 bases. The CDR3 runs to 15 residues. The V and J ends lost 5 bases and 1 base respectively, with 15 bases between them. Germline CDR1 is MNHEY and CDR2 is SVGAGI. The CDR3 nucleotides read TGTGCCAGCAGTGGACAGGCCAGCGGGTCCTACGAGCAGTACTTC. Translated, it gives CASSGQASGSYEQYF.